This is a list of T cell receptor beta chains from one sample in a study of blood T cell repertoires in COVID-19. Generated by immunoSEQ multiplex PCR, the TCRdb table keeps only in-frame clones and is missing some. Among some 300,000 clones, less than 90% were seen once, and the ten largest hold around 13%. What was sequenced was peripheral blood. The receptors originated from a woman between 65 and 79 years old with COVID-19, enrolled during active disease. Both conserved end residues are part of each CDR3. The D gene is left open where the match is weak. Clone size is shown for a subset of rows, as once, few, many or a class of expanded clone.

J: TRBJ1-1
V: TRBV29-1
size: .
D: TRBD1
CDR3: CSVVDRAGTEAFF

J: TRBJ1-1
V: TRBV9
size: few
D: TRBD1
CDR3: CASSFQGAAEAFF

J: TRBJ2-7
V: TRBV18
size: once
D: .
CDR3: CASSPAAQGSYEQYF

J: TRBJ1-1
V: TRBV6-5
size: .
D: TRBD1
CDR3: CASSYSRGPGTEAFF

J: TRBJ2-7
V: TRBV7-9
size: .
D: TRBD2
CDR3: CASSFTAGAGDPSYEQYF

J: TRBJ2-3
V: TRBV10-1
size: .
D: .
CDR3: CASSETGTTQYF

J: TRBJ1-2
V: TRBV2
size: .
D: .
CDR3: CASTSWEESRGYTF

J: TRBJ2-2
V: TRBV2
size: .
D: TRBD1
CDR3: CASSEEGQGLTGELFF

J: TRBJ2-7
V: TRBV11-2
size: once
D: .
CDR3: CASSFERFYEQYF

J: TRBJ2-1
V: TRBV19
size: .
D: TRBD2
CDR3: CASRTSGFQNEQFF

J: TRBJ2-7
V: TRBV29-1
size: .
D: TRBD1
CDR3: CSVSGQGRHEQYF

J: TRBJ2-5
V: TRBV6-5
size: .
D: .
CDR3: CASSYSREETQYF

J: TRBJ2-3
V: TRBV10-3
size: .
D: .
CDR3: CAIQERGWTDTQYF

J: TRBJ1-2
V: TRBV4-1
size: many
D: .
CDR3: CASSQATGYGYTF

J: TRBJ1-1
V: TRBV9
size: .
D: .
CDR3: CASSVDWQAVRAFF

J: TRBJ1-2
V: TRBV13
size: .
D: .
CDR3: CASSLDRADYGYTF

J: TRBJ1-1
V: TRBV6-5
size: .
D: TRBD1
CDR3: CASSYSRGTEAFF

J: TRBJ2-1
V: TRBV6-2/TRBV6-3
size: once
D: .
CDR3: CASSYGWGDYEQFF

J: TRBJ2-7
V: TRBV11-2
size: .
D: TRBD2
CDR3: CASSPGLAGDVTYEQYF

J: TRBJ1-5
V: TRBV2
size: .
D: TRBD1
CDR3: CASGNSGTDSNQPQHF

J: TRBJ2-1
V: TRBV10-3
size: .
D: TRBD2
CDR3: CAITPGGNGEQFF

J: TRBJ2-3
V: TRBV24-1
size: .
D: TRBD1
CDR3: CATSGQGSADTQYF

J: TRBJ2-5
V: TRBV5-1
size: .
D: TRBD2
CDR3: CASSPALTSGGQETQYF

J: TRBJ1-3
V: TRBV30
size: .
D: TRBD1
CDR3: CAWSADRGNTIYF

J: TRBJ1-1
V: TRBV27
size: .
D: TRBD1
CDR3: CASSPRDRSAEAFF

J: TRBJ2-7
V: TRBV11-1
size: .
D: .
CDR3: CASSSGRANEQYF

J: TRBJ1-1
V: TRBV5-1
size: .
D: TRBD1
CDR3: CASTTPSGGGTEAFF

J: TRBJ2-7
V: TRBV11-3
size: .
D: TRBD2
CDR3: CASSPEVGRVQYF

J: TRBJ2-4
V: TRBV3-1/TRBV3-2
size: .
D: TRBD2
CDR3: CASSQGTSGTKNIQYF

J: TRBJ2-7
V: TRBV10-3
size: .
D: .
CDR3: CAIRASEEEYF

J: TRBJ2-5
V: TRBV2
size: many
D: TRBD2
CDR3: CASSYLQGLQETQYF

J: TRBJ1-1
V: TRBV10-3
size: .
D: TRBD1
CDR3: CAISESGTGGTEAFF

J: TRBJ1-5
V: TRBV23-1
size: .
D: .
CDR3: CASNKPGTPGGNQPQHF

J: TRBJ1-4
V: TRBV27
size: .
D: .
CDR3: CASSFLSTGNEKLFF

J: TRBJ2-2
V: TRBV27
size: .
D: .
CDR3: CASSLKFRGGYTGELFF

J: TRBJ1-1
V: TRBV29-1
size: .
D: TRBD1
CDR3: CSVIKGATTEAFF

J: TRBJ2-7
V: TRBV11-2
size: .
D: .
CDR3: CASSLVSGRYEQYF

J: TRBJ1-2
V: TRBV28
size: .
D: .
CDR3: CASSPSGGVYGYTF

J: TRBJ2-7
V: TRBV6-5
size: .
D: .
CDR3: CASSYRRSYEQYF

J: TRBJ2-7
V: TRBV18
size: .
D: TRBD1
CDR3: CASSPRGQRAYEQYF

J: TRBJ1-1
V: TRBV27
size: .
D: .
CDR3: CASSTREGMNTEAFF

J: TRBJ2-5
V: TRBV6-5
size: .
D: .
CDR3: CASRSSEIETQYF

J: TRBJ2-7
V: TRBV7-2
size: .
D: .
CDR3: CASSYLTPSRYEQYF

J: TRBJ1-1
V: TRBV27
size: once
D: .
CDR3: CASSLSNPSSTEAFF

J: TRBJ2-1
V: TRBV6-5
size: .
D: .
CDR3: CASVRDYYNEQFF

J: TRBJ2-1
V: TRBV7-2
size: .
D: TRBD2
CDR3: CASSPQRGEGNEQFF

J: TRBJ2-3
V: TRBV30
size: .
D: TRBD1
CDR3: CAWSVQGSDTQYF

J: TRBJ1-3
V: TRBV6-5
size: .
D: TRBD1
CDR3: CASSYSGQGTGNTIYF

J: TRBJ1-5
V: TRBV28
size: .
D: .
CDR3: CASSWDNNQPQHF

J: TRBJ1-2
V: TRBV19
size: .
D: .
CDR3: CATEDRLLKGYTF

J: TRBJ1-2
V: TRBV24-1
size: .
D: TRBD1
CDR3: CATSDPGQGLYGYTF

J: TRBJ2-1
V: TRBV6-5
size: .
D: TRBD2
CDR3: CASERGGVNEQFF

J: TRBJ2-1
V: TRBV7-2
size: .
D: .
CDR3: CASSPGLAEQFF

J: TRBJ1-3
V: TRBV11-2
size: .
D: .
CDR3: CASSLNSAGLGNTIYF

J: TRBJ1-1
V: TRBV5-6
size: .
D: .
CDR3: CASSFGLTTEAFF

J: TRBJ2-1
V: TRBV5-1
size: .
D: TRBD1
CDR3: CASSSNRDRSYNEQFF

J: TRBJ2-7
V: TRBV29-1
size: .
D: TRBD1
CDR3: CSVSGTGVYEQYF

J: TRBJ2-3
V: TRBV2
size: .
D: .
CDR3: CASLTSQLVDTQYF